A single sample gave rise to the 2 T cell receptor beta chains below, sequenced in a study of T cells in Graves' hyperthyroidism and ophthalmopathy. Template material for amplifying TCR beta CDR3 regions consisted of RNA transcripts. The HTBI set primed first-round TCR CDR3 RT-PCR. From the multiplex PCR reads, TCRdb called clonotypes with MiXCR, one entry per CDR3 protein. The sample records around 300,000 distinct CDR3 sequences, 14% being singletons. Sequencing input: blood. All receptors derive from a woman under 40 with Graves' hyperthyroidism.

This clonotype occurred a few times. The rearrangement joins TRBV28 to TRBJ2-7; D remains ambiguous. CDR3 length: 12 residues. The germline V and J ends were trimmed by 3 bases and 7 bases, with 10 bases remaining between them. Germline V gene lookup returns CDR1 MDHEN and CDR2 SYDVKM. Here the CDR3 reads CASSFSVREQYF. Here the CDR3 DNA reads TGTGCCAGCAGTTTCTCCGTAAGGGAGCAGTACTTC.

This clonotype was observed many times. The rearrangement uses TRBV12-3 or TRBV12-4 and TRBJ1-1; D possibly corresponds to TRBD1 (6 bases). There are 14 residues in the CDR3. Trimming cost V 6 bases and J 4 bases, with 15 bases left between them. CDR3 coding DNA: TGTGCCAGCAGCGATCCATTCAGGGGCACTGAAGCTTTCTTT. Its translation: CASSDPFRGTEAFF.